This is a list of T cell receptor beta chains from one sample in a study of T-cell memory formation after mild COVID-19. Via MiXCR, TCRdb re-called the 5' RACE reads, giving one row per CDR3 protein. Of 150,000 or so distinct CDR3 sequences listed, about 25% were seen once; the top ten hold around a quarter. Material for sequencing was PBMCs or a T cell subset sorted from them (not recorded which). All receptors derive from an adult woman who had mild COVID-19 (a few samples of this study predate the infection). Cell type and time point are not known. CDR3s include the opening cysteine and the closing phenylalanine or tryptophan. D genes are given only for firm matches. Size is omitted from some rows. Given values are once, few, many or a class for expanded clones.

>TRBV7-9|TRBJ1-1|.|.
TGTGCCAGCAGCTTAGGGGGGAGTTGGGGGAACACTGAAGCTTTCTTT
CASSLGGSWGNTEAFF
>TRBV7-2|TRBJ1-3|.|.
TGTGCCAGCAGCCCTGGGCCCTCTCTAGGGGTTAAACCTGGAAACACCATATATTTT
CASSPGPSLGVKPGNTIYF
>TRBV27|TRBJ2-7|.|.
TGTGCCAGCAGTTCCCGGGCCTACGAGCAGTACTTC
CASSSRAYEQYF
>TRBV6-1|TRBJ2-5|.|few
TGTGCCAGCAGTGAAGGGCCCAGCTCGGAGACCCAGTACTTC
CASSEGPSSETQYF
>TRBV5-4|TRBJ2-7|.|many
TGTGCCAGCAGCTTGGACTCACGCGGGATGATATACGAGCAGTACTTC
CASSLDSRGMIYEQYF
>TRBV29-1|TRBJ2-7|.|.
TGCAGCGTCCAACCCCGGACAGATCGGGCCTACGAGCAGTACTTC
CSVQPRTDRAYEQYF
>TRBV11-2|TRBJ2-1|TRBD2|few
TGTGCCAGCAGCTTAGGGAGTGGGCTAGCGGAATACAATGAGCAGTTCTTC
CASSLGSGLAEYNEQFF
>TRBV5-6|TRBJ1-5|.|.
TGTGCCAGCAGCTTGGACGCGCGTCAGCCCCAGCATTTT
CASSLDARQPQHF
>TRBV6-1|TRBJ2-1|.|.
TGTGCCAGCCTCATCGGGGGGCGCGTTTACAATGAGCAGTTCTTC
CASLIGGRVYNEQFF
>TRBV7-3|TRBJ2-3|.|.
TGTGCCAGCAGCTTGGGGCGGGTGAGCACAGATACGCAGTATTTT
CASSLGRVSTDTQYF
>TRBV5-6|TRBJ2-5|.|.
TGTGCCAGCAGCTTGACTCGTCCCCGAGAGACCCAGTACTTC
CASSLTRPRETQYF
>TRBV9|TRBJ1-1|TRBD1|.
TGTGCCAGCAGCGTAGATGACAGGGGCTTCACTGAAGCTTTCTTT
CASSVDDRGFTEAFF
>TRBV6-5|TRBJ2-2|.|.
TGTGCCAGCAGTTCAACTAGTTCGACCGGGGAGCTGTTTTTT
CASSSTSSTGELFF
>TRBV5-1|TRBJ2-7|TRBD1|.
TGCGCCAGCAGCGCGTACGAGACAGGGGATTACGAGCAGTACTTC
CASSAYETGDYEQYF
>TRBV7-9|TRBJ1-1|TRBD1|.
TGTGCCAGCAGCTCGACAGGGATAGACACTGAAGCTTTCTTT
CASSSTGIDTEAFF